This entry describes one TCR beta chain. Clones were read by immunoSEQ multiplex PCR, and TCRdb kept only the in-frame ones, dropping some. The data show fewer than 300,000 clones, about 90% seen once. Seattle enrolled patients during active infection and tracked them longitudinally. These data are taken from a study of blood T cell repertoires in COVID-19. Study background: Samples came from the United States, Italy and Spain, spanning acute and convalescent COVID-19.

Looked up from germline, CDR1 is MNHNY and CDR2 is SVGAGI (reference sequence). The CDR3 extends over 15 amino acids. V was pared by 4 bases and J by 5 bases, with 8 bases of the junction left unmatched. The specimen was peripheral blood. This clonotype was obtained from a woman in her forties or fifties with COVID-19, enrolled during active disease. The chain employs TRBV6-6 and TRBJ2-1; 7 bases are shared with TRBD2. Here the CDR3 DNA reads TGTGCCAGCAGTTTTTCTAGCGGTACCAACAATGAGCAGTTCTTC. Translating it yields CASSFSSGTNNEQFF.